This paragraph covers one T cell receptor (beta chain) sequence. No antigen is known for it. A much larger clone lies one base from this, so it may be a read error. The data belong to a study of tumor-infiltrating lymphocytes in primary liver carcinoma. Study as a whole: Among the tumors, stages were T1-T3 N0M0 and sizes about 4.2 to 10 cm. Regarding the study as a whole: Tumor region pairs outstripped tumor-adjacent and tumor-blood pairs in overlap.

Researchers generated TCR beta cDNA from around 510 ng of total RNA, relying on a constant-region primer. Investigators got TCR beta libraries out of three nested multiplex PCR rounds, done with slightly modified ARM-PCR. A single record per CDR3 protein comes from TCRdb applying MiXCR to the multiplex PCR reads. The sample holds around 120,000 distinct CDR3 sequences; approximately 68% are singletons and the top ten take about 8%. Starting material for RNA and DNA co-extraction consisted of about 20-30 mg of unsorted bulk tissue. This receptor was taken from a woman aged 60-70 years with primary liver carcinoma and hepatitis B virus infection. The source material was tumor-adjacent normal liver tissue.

CDR3 in amino acids: CVWSRPQGSSYEQYF. Written as DNA, the CDR3 is TGTGTCTGGAGTAGACCACAGGGAAGCTCCTACGAGCAGTACTTC. The chain is built from TRBV30 and TRBJ2-7; maybe TRBD1 (6 bases). Germline-derived CDR1 and CDR2 are GTSNPN and SVGIG (reference sequence). The CDR3 runs 15 residues.